The entry that follows covers one TCR beta chain sequence. A read error may produce the germline difference seen at one junction end. It was with 60 Vbeta and 13 Jbeta primers that the PCR ran. Produced via immunoSEQ multiplex PCR; TCRdb's table is partial and in-frame only. The sample table sets out 96,000 or so clones. Per germline, CDR1 SNHLY and CDR2 FYNNEI. This CDR3 comprises 14 residues. The data originate from a study of cytomegalovirus exposure and HLA in healthy donors. The sample taken for sequencing was PBMCs. This sequence joins TRBV2 and TRBJ2-7; 7 nucleotides line up with TRBD2. This clonotype originated in a woman aged 25-40 years in good health and CMV-seronegative. CDR3: CASREGGSLFEQYF. CDR3 nucleotide sequence: TGTGCCAGCAGAGAAGGCGGGAGCCTTTTCGAGCAGTACTTC.